This T cell receptor (beta chain) appears in the sequencing data of a study of shared clonotypes between healthy human individuals. About the study: CD4 naive and CD4 memory each took three plates per donor, while CD8 naive took two and CD8 memory one.

An approximately 200 ng quantity of DNA, 30,000 to 35,000 T cell genomes, went into the sorted-subset replicate PCRs. The authors' processing: Without quality scores, immunoSEQ junctional reads could not be filtered like full-length reads. The method was immunoSEQ multiplex PCR; TCRdb's version includes in-frame clones alone and lacks a portion of them. The V and J calls and clone size are taken from that table; D and trimming were inferred from the DNA. The sample has approximately 740,000 clones, around 67% seen once. Of note for this clone: Antigen unknown.

This CDR3 has 12 residues. The V end was cut by 7 bases, the J end by 8 bases, with 12 bases between. CDR1 and CDR2 (germline): MDHEN, SYDVKM. Findings of the study overall: The sharing of about 5.3% of naive CD4 clonotypes was seen across a handful of donors.

This TCR was recovered from a woman in her thirties in good health. The chain has TRBV28 and TRBJ2-1, with a weak D call TRBD2 (6 bases). Sample: memory CD4+ T cells sorted from blood. Subset here: CD45RA-negative fraction. The CDR3 loop reads CASTKGGHEQFF. The DNA of the CDR3 is TGTGCCAGCACCAAAGGAGGGCATGAGCAGTTCTTC.